This T cell receptor beta chain was recovered during a study of graft-versus-host responses after intestinal transplantation. Looking at the study overall: Each transplant was multivisceral, liver-intestinal, or isolated intestinal. Each patient got anti-thymocyte globulin induction, then tacrolimus and steroids for approximately three years.

Using immunoSEQ multiplex PCR, the repertoire was profiled, and TCRdb retains in-frame clones only, with some absent. Here the sample spans about 120,000 clones, 85% to 95% being singletons. Note on this clone: What it binds is unknown.

J lost 3 bases, V lost 0 bases, and 5 bases had no gene match. The CDR3 has 15 residues. Looked up from germline, CDR1 is SGDLS and CDR2 is YYNGEE. The chain has TRBV9 and TRBJ2-7; 8 bases are shared with TRBD1. The source material was unstimulated CD8+ T cells sorted from spleen or lymph node cells, sampled before intestinal transplant. This clonotype was sampled from a human donor who received an intestinal transplant. This chain's CDR3 is CASSVDGRGLYEQYF. The CDR3 DNA follows: TGTGCCAGCAGCGTAGACGGCAGGGGGCTCTACGAGCAGTACTTC.